This T cell receptor beta chain originates from a study of blood T cell repertoires in COVID-19. Study summary: Samples came from the United States, Italy and Spain, spanning acute and convalescent COVID-19. PBMCs, B-cell-depleted T cells, or T cells were the source of the cDNA or gDNA that made up the material.

In the authors' methods: Amplification of reference gene primers provided the estimated nucleated cell counts. The repertoire was sequenced with immunoSEQ multiplex PCR; TCRdb's copy has only in-frame clones and lacks some. From that table come the V and J calls and clone size; the DNA was used to work out D and trimming. This table holds about 73,000 clones, approximately 83% found once. Sequences were obtained from peripheral blood. The TCR sequence derives from a woman aged 55-70 years with acute or convalescent COVID-19.

The CDR3 protein is CASSAGQPLHEKLFF. The CDR3 nucleotides read TGTGCCAGCAGCGCAGGACAGCCACTTCACGAAAAACTGTTTTTT. The chain links TRBV9 to TRBJ1-4; D is perhaps TRBD1 (6 bases). V was cut by 3 bases and J by 8 bases, with 17 bases left in between. This CDR3 is 15 amino acids long. Germline CDR1 SGDLS, CDR2 YYNGEE.